Listed below are T cell receptor beta chains from one sample, sequenced in a study of breast tumors, draining lymph nodes, adjacent tissues. TCRdb independently ran MiXCR on the multiplex PCR reads; one entry per CDR3 protein. Counted here are under 85,000 distinct CDR3 sequences, 15% to 20% occurring once; the ten biggest clones make up about 2.2%. The material sequenced was axillary lymph node tissue. These receptors originate from a female donor with breast cancer. Some clones in this sample may be carry-over from other donors' samples. Each CDR3 is given with its conserved first and last residue. Each record gives: CDR3 DNA, CDR3 protein, D gene, clone size, CDR3 length, V gene, J gene. The D gene is left open where the match is weak. Where a row states a size, it is once, few, many or the class of an expanded clone; other rows omit it.

TGTGCCAGCAGTTTACAGGGTGTCACAGATACGCAGTATTTT	CASSLQGVTDTQYF	NA	many	14	TRBV2	TRBJ2-3
TGTGCCAGTAGTCCCGGGGCAGCGGAGAAGATCTACGAGCAGTACTTC	CASSPGAAEKIYEQYF	NA	many	16	TRBV19	TRBJ2-7
TGTGCCAGCAGCCCGTCCGGGACTAGTCTTGTCGCCTACAATGAGCAGTTCTTC	CASSPSGTSLVAYNEQFF	TRBD2	many	18	TRBV9	TRBJ2-1
TGCGCCAGCAGCCGCGGAGATGTTTCACCCCTCCACTTT	CASSRGDVSPLHF	NA	many	13	TRBV5-1	TRBJ1-6
TGTGCCAGCAGTTTTTGGGGTTGGGGCTACACCTTC	CASSFWGWGYTF	NA	NA	12	TRBV28	TRBJ1-2
TGTGCCAGCAGCCCCCGTGATAGCCTAGCGGGAGTAAGCTCCTACAATGGGCAGTTCTTC	CASSPRDSLAGVSSYNGQFF	TRBD2	NA	20	TRBV4-2	TRBJ2-1
TGTGCCAGCAGTTTATCGGGGACGGCCCCTACCGAGCAGTACTTC	CASSLSGTAPTEQYF	NA	many	15	TRBV27	TRBJ2-7
TGTGCCAGCTCCGGGACAGCGGGGTACAATGAGCAGTTCTTC	CASSGTAGYNEQFF	NA	NA	14	TRBV18	TRBJ2-1
TGTGCCAGCAGCACGCAGGGGCAGGGTGACACCCGGGAGCTGTTTTTT	CASSTQGQGDTRELFF	NA	many	16	TRBV7-9	TRBJ2-2
TGTGCCAGCAGCCCCGGACAGGTTGGGTATGGCTACACCTTC	CASSPGQVGYGYTF	TRBD1	many	14	TRBV9	TRBJ1-2
TGTGCCTGGACAAGGGGTGAAAAACTGTTTTTT	CAWTRGEKLFF	NA	NA	11	TRBV30	TRBJ1-4
TGTGCCAGTCAACTGGCAGGGTATAGCACAGATACGCAGTATTTT	CASQLAGYSTDTQYF	NA	many	15	TRBV12-3/TRBV12-4	TRBJ2-3
TGCAGCGTGCGGCGTGGGGGACAAGAGACCCAGTACTTC	CSVRRGGQETQYF	NA	many	13	TRBV29-1	TRBJ2-5
TGTGCCAGCAGTATTTGGACAGGGCACTACGAGCAGTACTTC	CASSIWTGHYEQYF	TRBD1	NA	14	TRBV7-2	TRBJ2-7
TGTGCCAGCAGCTTGACAGGGACCTACGAGCAGTACTTC	CASSLTGTYEQYF	NA	medium-sized	13	TRBV5-8	TRBJ2-7
TGTGCCAGCAGTGACAGACAGGGGCCTAGTTGGCACTCTGGAAACACCATATATTTT	CASSDRQGPSWHSGNTIYF	TRBD1	many	19	TRBV2	TRBJ1-3
TGTGCCAGCAGTGAGGAACAAGAGACCCAGTACTTC	CASSEEQETQYF	NA	many	12	TRBV2	TRBJ2-5
TGTGCCAGCAGCCCTCGACAGGGAACAGATACGCAGTATTTT	CASSPRQGTDTQYF	TRBD1	many	14	TRBV4-2	TRBJ2-3
TGTGCCAGCAGCTTAGAAGCTAGCGGAAATTACGAGCAGTACTTC	CASSLEASGNYEQYF	TRBD2	many	15	TRBV7-3	TRBJ2-7
TGTGCCAGCAGCTTATTGGGCAGCGTCACAGATACGCAGTATTTT	CASSLLGSVTDTQYF	NA	many	15	TRBV7-2	TRBJ2-3
TGTGCCACCGGCGGGTCAGGCAGGGGCACAGATACGCAGTATTTT	CATGGSGRGTDTQYF	NA	few	15	TRBV28	TRBJ2-3
TGTGCCAGCAGTGGAGGAACTAGCGGCTCCTACAATGAGCAGTTCTTC	CASSGGTSGSYNEQFF	TRBD2	many	16	TRBV2	TRBJ2-1
TGTGCCAGCTCACTCCAGGGAAGAGGAAGCGAGCAGTACTTC	CASSLQGRGSEQYF	NA	many	14	TRBV18	TRBJ2-7
TGTGCCAGCAGCGTAGCTAGCCAGGGGACAGATACGCAGTATTTT	CASSVASQGTDTQYF	NA	many	15	TRBV9	TRBJ2-3
TGCGCCAGCAGCCAAGTCCAAAGGGCACCCGAGCAGTACTTC	CASSQVQRAPEQYF	NA	many	14	TRBV4-1	TRBJ2-7
TGTGCCAGCAGTTTATATGGTGGCTACACCTTC	CASSLYGGYTF	NA	few	11	TRBV28	TRBJ1-2
TGTGCCGGGCAACTCGGACGGAACTATGGCTACACCTTC	CAGQLGRNYGYTF	NA	many	13	TRBV19	TRBJ1-2
TGTGCCAGCAGCCAAGAATCGCAAGCGGGAGCCTCCCGAGGAGATACGCAGTATTTT	CASSQESQAGASRGDTQYF	TRBD2	many	19	TRBV4-2	TRBJ2-3
TGTGCCAGCAGTTTAACTTCTAGCGGGAGGAACGCAGATACGCAGTATTTT	CASSLTSSGRNADTQYF	TRBD2	NA	17	TRBV12-3/TRBV12-4	TRBJ2-3
TGTGCCAGCAGCACCCGGTCGACTAGCGGGAATCAAGAGACCCAGTACTTC	CASSTRSTSGNQETQYF	TRBD2	many	17	TRBV7-2	TRBJ2-5
TGCAGCGTTGAGGTAGCGGGGGTCACCTACGAGCAGTACTTC	CSVEVAGVTYEQYF	TRBD2	many	14	TRBV29-1	TRBJ2-7
TGTGCCAGCAGGATTATGAGTTCCTACAATGAGCAGTTCTTC	CASRIMSSYNEQFF	NA	many	14	TRBV11-2	TRBJ2-1
TGCAGTGCTAGCGAAGGGGGGCTAGGCCAGCCCCAGCATTTT	CSASEGGLGQPQHF	NA	many	14	TRBV20-1	TRBJ1-5
TGTGCCAGCAGCGTAGAAGGCCGGGCGGGGCACTATGGCTACACCTTC	CASSVEGRAGHYGYTF	NA	many	16	TRBV9	TRBJ1-2
TGTGCCAGCAGTTACCCCCTCGGGGAGACTAACTATGGCTACACCTTC	CASSYPLGETNYGYTF	NA	many	16	TRBV6-5	TRBJ1-2
TGTGCCACCAGCCTTACAGGGGCTGGGAGCAATCAGCCCCAGCATTTT	CATSLTGAGSNQPQHF	TRBD1	many	16	TRBV15	TRBJ1-5
TGCAGTGCTAGACGGTCGGATACGCAGTATTTT	CSARRSDTQYF	NA	many	11	TRBV20-1	TRBJ2-3
TGCAGTGCTAGAGGGAGCGGAAGCACAGATACGCAGTATTTT	CSARGSGSTDTQYF	NA	many	14	TRBV20-1	TRBJ2-3
TGTGCCAGCAGTTCTTGGGGCAGTTTAGCAACTAATGAAAAACTGTTTTTT	CASSSWGSLATNEKLFF	NA	NA	17	TRBV28	TRBJ1-4
TGTGCCACCAGCAGAGATCGCGGATACGAGCAGTACTTC	CATSRDRGYEQYF	NA	many	13	TRBV15	TRBJ2-7
TGCAGCGGGGGGGGAACCTACAATGAGCAGTTCTTC	CSGGGTYNEQFF	TRBD2	many	12	TRBV29-1	TRBJ2-1
TGTGCCAGTAGTGCAGGGGGCGGCTACGAGCAGTACTTC	CASSAGGGYEQYF	TRBD1	many	13	TRBV19	TRBJ2-7
TGTGCCAGCAGCTTAACACCGGGAGGGCCTTATGAAACCGGGGAGCTGTTTTTT	CASSLTPGGPYETGELFF	TRBD2	many	18	TRBV11-2	TRBJ2-2
TGCGCCAGCAGCCAAGGAATAGGACTAGCGGGGAACGATGAGCAGTTCTTC	CASSQGIGLAGNDEQFF	TRBD2	NA	17	TRBV4-1	TRBJ2-1
TGTGCCAGCTGTATAAGCTTCGGGGGGTCGGTTAACTATGGCTACACCTTC	CASCISFGGSVNYGYTF	NA	many	17	TRBV6-5	TRBJ1-2
TGCGCCAGCAGCCAAGCCCTGTTGGCAGGGAAGGGTGGTCGGCACAATGAGCAGTTCTTC	CASSQALLAGKGGRHNEQFF	NA	few	20	TRBV4-1	TRBJ2-1
TGCAGTGCTAGAGGTGGGACAGGGGGAGGCCAGCCCCAGCATTTT	CSARGGTGGGQPQHF	TRBD1	many	15	TRBV20-1	TRBJ1-5
TGCAGTGCTAGAGAACTAGCGGACTACGAGCAGTACTTC	CSARELADYEQYF	TRBD2	many	13	TRBV20-1	TRBJ2-7
TGTGCCAGCAGCGTAGATCCGGGAGGCACCTACGAGCAGTACTTC	CASSVDPGGTYEQYF	TRBD2	many	15	TRBV9	TRBJ2-7
TGTGCCAGCAGCCCCGGGGGGACTAGCGGGATAGGGGAGTTCTTC	CASSPGGTSGIGEFF	TRBD2	many	15	TRBV4-2	TRBJ2-1
TGTGCCAGCAGTTATGACAGGGGTTTCTATGGCTACACCTTC	CASSYDRGFYGYTF	TRBD1	many	14	TRBV6-5	TRBJ1-2
TGCGGTGCTGGTACTAGCGCAGATACGCAATATTTT	CGAGTSADTQYF	TRBD2	NA	12	TRBV20-1	TRBJ2-3
TGTGCCAGCAGCCGATGGGAGGGGGCGAACACCGGGGAGCTGTTTTTT	CASSRWEGANTGELFF	NA	many	16	TRBV5-4	TRBJ2-2
TGTGCCAGCAGACCGGACAGGGTGGGCCAAGAGACCCAGTACTTC	CASRPDRVGQETQYF	TRBD1	many	15	TRBV6-1	TRBJ2-5